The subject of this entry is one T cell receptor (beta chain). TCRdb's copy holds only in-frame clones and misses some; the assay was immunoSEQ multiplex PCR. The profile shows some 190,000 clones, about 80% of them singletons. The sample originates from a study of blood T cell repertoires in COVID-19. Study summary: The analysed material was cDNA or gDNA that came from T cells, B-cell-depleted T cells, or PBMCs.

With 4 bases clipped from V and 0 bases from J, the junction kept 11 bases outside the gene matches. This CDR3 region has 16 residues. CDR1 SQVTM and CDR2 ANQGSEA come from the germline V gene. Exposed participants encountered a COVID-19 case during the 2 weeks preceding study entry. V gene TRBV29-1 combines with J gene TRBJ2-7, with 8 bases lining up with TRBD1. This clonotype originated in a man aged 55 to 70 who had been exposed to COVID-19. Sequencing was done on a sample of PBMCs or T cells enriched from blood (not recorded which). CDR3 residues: CSVVFTGGPSSYEQYF. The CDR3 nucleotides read TGCAGCGTTGTTTTTACAGGGGGTCCTAGCTCCTACGAGCAGTACTTC.